Listed here are 9 T cell receptor beta chains from one sample, sequenced in a study of shared clonotypes between healthy human individuals. Naive CD8 isolation took CD45RO-negative cells positively selected for CCR7 and excluded terminally differentiated effector memory CD45RA+ cells. Some clones are missing from TCRdb's copy, which holds only in-frame ones; the method was immunoSEQ multiplex PCR. This sample has some 2 million clones; roughly 95% occur once, and the top ten carry about 1.1%. The sequenced sample was naive CD8+ T cells sorted from blood. These receptors all stem from a man aged 18 to 30 in good health.

The genes are TRBV4-1 and TRBJ2-5; the match to TRBD2 covers 9 bases. This CDR3 spans 17 amino acids. Trimming removed 1 base from V and 2 bases from J; junction bases left unmatched: 8. Per germline, CDR1 MGHRA and CDR2 YSYEKL. The CDR3 bases are TGCGCCAGCAGCCAAGTGAGACTAGCGGATCCACAAGAGACCCAGTACTTC. Protein sequence: CASSQVRLADPQETQYF.

This sequence joins TRBV2 and TRBJ1-4, with D possibly matching TRBD1 (5 bases). There are 15 residues in the CDR3. The V gene's germline CDR1 is SNHLY and CDR2 FYNNEI. V lost 5 bases to trimming and J lost 6 bases, with 16 bases between them. In nucleotides, the CDR3 is TGTGCCAGCAGTAACGAAGAGGGGCCCCATGAAAAACTGTTTTTT. Its translation: CASSNEEGPHEKLFF.

This rearrangement joins TRBV28 to TRBJ2-7; no firm D call. Per germline, CDR1 MDHEN and CDR2 SYDVKM. The V and J ends lost 5 bases and 2 bases respectively, with 22 bases between them. This CDR3 contains 17 residues. The chain's CDR3 is CASSLSTTGLQTYEQYF. For the CDR3, the DNA is TGTGCCAGCAGTCTTTCCACCACCGGGCTACAAACCTACGAGCAGTACTTC.

J is TRBJ1-2 and V is TRBV6-1; 9 nucleotides match TRBD1. The CDR3 sequence is 18 residues long. The ends lost 6 bases at V and 3 bases at J; junction bases unmatched: 17. CDR1 and CDR2 (germline): MNHNS, SASEGT. The CDR3: CASREIRVDRGLDYGYTF. The CDR3, as DNA: TGTGCCAGCAGGGAAATCCGGGTGGACAGGGGTTTAGACTATGGCTACACCTTC.

The chain combines TRBV30 with TRBJ2-3, with D maybe TRBD1 (6 bases). CDR1 and CDR2 (germline): GTSNPN, SVGIG (reference sequence). V was clipped by 8 bases and J by 2 bases, with 20 bases between them. This CDR3 contains 15 residues. CDR3 coding DNA: TGTGCCCGCGACCGCTTAGGGGGTTACACAGATACGCAGTATTTT. Amino acids: CARDRLGGYTDTQYF.

This clone was picked up one time. CDR3 region: CASSLDFFGGRKSDTQYF. The DNA of the CDR3 is TGTGCCAGCAGCTTAGATTTCTTTGGCGGGAGAAAGTCAGATACGCAGTATTTT. The chain employs TRBV7-2 and TRBJ2-3, with 7 bases fitting TRBD2. CDR3 length: 18 amino acids. The J segment lost 4 bases and the V segment lost 1 base, leaving 14 bases of the junction unmatched. Germline V gene data show CDR1 as SGHTA and CDR2 as FQGNSA.

This chain joins TRBV30 and TRBJ2-7, with D perhaps TRBD1 (5 bases). Germline V lookup: CDR1 GTSNPN, CDR2 SVGIG (reference sequence). CDR3 size: 14 residues. V gave up 4 bases and J gave up 1 base, with 14 bases separating them. CDR3 loop: CAWTPRQKSYEQYF. The DNA for the CDR3 is TGTGCCTGGACCCCTCGACAGAAATCCTACGAGCAGTACTTC.

This chain uses TRBV27 with TRBJ2-1; 9 bases are shared with TRBD2. Trimming took 0 bases from V and 7 from J; bases not matched to a gene: 7. This CDR3 region has 16 residues. Germline lookup yields CDR1 MNHEY and CDR2 SMNVEV (reference sequence). The CDR3 is CASSLSPGTSLNEQFF. The DNA for the CDR3 is TGTGCCAGCAGTTTATCACCTGGGACTAGCTTGAATGAGCAGTTCTTC.

This clone was recorded only once. DNA of the CDR3: TGTGCCAGCGGTAGCGGGGGGCTGGAGGATACGCAGTATTTT. It is translated as CASGSGGLEDTQYF. The rearrangement joins TRBV7-9 to TRBJ2-3; TRBD2 matches at 10 bases. The ends lost 8 bases at V and 6 bases at J; junction bases unmatched: 8. Germline V gene sequence: CDR1 SEHNR, CDR2 FQNEAQ (reference sequence). This CDR3 has 14 amino acids.